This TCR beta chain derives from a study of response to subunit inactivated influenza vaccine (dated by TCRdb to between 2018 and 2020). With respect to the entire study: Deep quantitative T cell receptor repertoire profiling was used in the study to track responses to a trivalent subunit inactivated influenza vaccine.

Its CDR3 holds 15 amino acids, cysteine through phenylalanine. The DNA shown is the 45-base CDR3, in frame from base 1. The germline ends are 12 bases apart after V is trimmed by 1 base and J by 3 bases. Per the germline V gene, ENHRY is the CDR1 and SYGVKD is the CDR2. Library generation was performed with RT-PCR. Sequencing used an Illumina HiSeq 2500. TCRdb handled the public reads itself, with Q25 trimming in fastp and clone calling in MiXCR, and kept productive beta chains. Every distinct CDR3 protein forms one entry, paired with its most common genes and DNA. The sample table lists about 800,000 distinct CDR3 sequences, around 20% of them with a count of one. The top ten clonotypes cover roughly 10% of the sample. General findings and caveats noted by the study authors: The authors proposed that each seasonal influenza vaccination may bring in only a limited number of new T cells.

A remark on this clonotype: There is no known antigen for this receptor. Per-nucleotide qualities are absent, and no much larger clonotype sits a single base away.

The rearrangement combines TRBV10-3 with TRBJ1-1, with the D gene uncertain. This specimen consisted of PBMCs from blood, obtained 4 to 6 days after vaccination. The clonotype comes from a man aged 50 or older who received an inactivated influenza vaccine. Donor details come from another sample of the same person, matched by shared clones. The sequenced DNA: TGTGCCATCAGTGAGTGGGTTATGGCAGACACTGAAGCTTTCTTT. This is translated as CAISEWVMADTEAFF.